This TCR beta chain appears in the sequencing data of a study of shared T cell receptors in the human thymus. Germline loops: CDR1 SGHNT, CDR2 YYREEE (reference sequence). The CDR3 sequence is 15 residues long. Trimming pared 4 bases from V and 2 bases from J, leaving 15 bases between. Libraries were prepared by immunoSEQ multiplex PCR; TCRdb keeps only in-frame clonotypes and omits some of them. The repertoire holds 720,000 or so clones, with 70% to 90% as singletons. The same data also went into a second study, on human thymus T cells. From that second work: Donation came from healthy Finnish infants having corrective surgery for congenital heart defects. Resections from corrective heart surgery provided thymus tissue. Repertoires sampled from thymus and blood appeared biased in V and J gene usage. The related literature has documented a marked overlap of thymic repertoires among unrelated individuals.

The V call is TRBV5-4, the J call TRBJ1-1; D uncertain. The sequence was obtained from a girl less than two years old with a congenital heart defect. What was sequenced was thymocytes. The CDR3 coding sequence is TGTGCCAGCAGCCGAACGATCAAAACTAACACTGAAGCTTTCTTT. Translating gives CASSRTIKTNTEAFF. Using reference TRBV5-4 and TRBJ1-1 for the parts outside the CDR3, the full variable domain is ETGVTQSPTHLIKTRGQQVTLRCSSQSGHNTVSWYQQALGQGPQFIFQYYREEENGRGNFPPRFSGLQFPNYSSELNVNALELDDSALYLCASSRTIKTNTEAFFGQGTRLTVV.